The sequence of this T cell receptor (beta chain) was determined in a study of T-cell memory formation after mild COVID-19. CDR1 is SGHAT and CDR2 is FQDESV in the germline V gene (reference sequence). V lost 1 base and J lost 2, with 7 bases in between. The CDR3 sequence is 14 residues long. Using constant-segment primers, 5'RACE produced TCR alpha and TCR beta cDNA libraries carrying sample barcodes and UMIs. Using its own MiXCR run on the 5' RACE reads, TCRdb lists one record per CDR3 protein. The sample records around 410,000 distinct CDR3 sequences, around a quarter being singletons. Notes on the study in general: In pre-infection memory, a portion of responding clones appeared, which suggested that cross-reactive memory joined. Day 37-peaking second-wave clones had unconfirmed SARS-CoV-2 specificity.

About this clonotype itself: Its antigen is not identified.

The receptor comes from an adult woman who had mild COVID-19 (a few samples of this study predate the infection). Cell type and time point are not known. The rearrangement links TRBV11-1 to TRBJ2-3; D unclear. The specimen sequenced was PBMCs or a T cell subset sorted from them (not recorded which). As DNA, the CDR3 is TGTGCCAGCAGCTTAGTTCTAGACACAGATACGCAGTATTTT. It codes for CASSLVLDTDTQYF.